The T cell receptor (beta chain) described here comes from a study of T-cell memory formation after mild COVID-19 (dated by TCRdb to about 2021). For the study in its entirety: TCR sequence clusters from the two donors were found to be largely donor specific. The cohort comprised two young, previously healthy adult volunteers, one female and one male. Longitudinal TCRalpha and TCRbeta repertoire sequencing tracked T-cell clones expanding and contracting after mild COVID-19 in a couple of donors.

Ficoll-Paque density gradient centrifugation was the method used to isolate PBMCs. The study at large found these results: SARS-CoV-2 specificity of the second-wave clones peaking on day 37 was not confirmed. The study covered only two mild cases, and larger cohorts including severe cases with pre-infection samples were considered necessary. Contracting CD4+ clones were found mainly in CM and EM memory subsets, while CD8+ clones were enriched in EMRA. Clones contracting from day 15 to 85 had balanced CD4/CD8 phenotypes, while a second wave expanding from day 15 to 37 was biased towards CD4+. Some responding clones were found in pre-infection memory, which suggests that pre-existing cross-reactive memory T cells took part in the SARS-CoV-2 response.

The run used an Illumina NovaSeq 6000. Using 5'RACE with constant-segment primers, TCRalpha and TCRbeta cDNA libraries were constructed, with sample barcodes and unique molecular identifiers added in the process. Trizol reagent was used to extract RNA from every sample. Libraries were amplified in two PCR steps, with a second sample barcode and Illumina TruSeq adapters added in the second step. Sequencing of libraries was performed on an Illumina NovaSeq with 2 x 150 bp paired-end reads. The authors processed their data as follows. Demultiplexing of reads and collapsing into UMI-guided consensus sequences were performed with migec v1.2.7. Using mixcr v2.1.11, UMI consensuses were aligned to TRA and TRB V and J templates and then assembled into clonotypes. A clonotype was counted as expanded or contracted only if both edgeR and NoisET called the change significant, with noise models trained on biological replicates. For edgeR calls, a false discovery rate-adjusted p below 0.01 and a log2 fold-change threshold of 1 were applied. As an exploratory analysis of dynamics, PCA with hierarchical clustering was applied to max-normalized trajectories of the 1000 most abundant clonotypes. Each responding clone was given a CD4 or CD8 phenotype based on the CD4+ and CD8+ repertoires, which had been sequenced separately. TCRdb itself trimmed the public reads at Q25 with fastp, ran MiXCR and retained productive beta chains. Identical CDR3 protein sequences are pooled into one entry, listed with their most common genes and DNA. TCRdb, not the authors, supplied the V and J calls. The sample table contains 250,000 to 300,000 distinct CDR3 sequences; only one count was recorded for about 16% of them. In total, the top ten clones hold roughly 20% of the sample.

Of note for this clonotype: Its antigen is currently not known. The sample holds no much larger clone one base away, and base qualities are not on file.

For CDR1 and CDR2, the germline V gene (reference sequence) lists DFQATT and SNEGSKA. The CDR3 covers 14 residues, taking in both the cysteine and the phenylalanine. Of all the DNA, just the CDR3 is kept, 42 bases in frame from base 1. V and J lose 0 bases and 4 bases, and a span of 10 bases separates them. This clonotype originated in a man in his late teens or twenties who had mild COVID-19 (a few samples of this study predate the infection). The sample titles of this study are shuffled in the database, so cell type and time point are left out; the donor was told from shared clones. The receptor chain draws on TRBV20-1 and TRBJ2-1, with the D gene not clear enough to name. Sequencing was carried out using PBMCs or a T cell subset sorted from them (not recorded which). The nucleotides read TGCAGTGCTAGAGATCCTCAGTCTTACAATGAGCAGTTCTTC. This sequence encodes CSARDPQSYNEQFF.